The T cell receptor beta chain under discussion was sequenced for a study of blood T cell repertoires in COVID-19 (dated by TCRdb to 2020 to 2021). For the wider study: Samples covering the acute and convalescent phases of COVID-19 were provided by collaborators in the United States, Italy and Spain. The prospective study material was composed of cDNA or gDNA derived from T cells, B-cell-depleted T cells, or PBMCs. The dataset comprised deeply sampled blood TCRbeta repertoires from subjects exposed to, actively infected with, or recovered from COVID-19. A freely available public database, intended as a resource for researchers studying the immune response to SARS-CoV-2, is where the repertoires were released. Samples came from the ongoing ImmuneRACE study (first 160 participants) plus 1,254 subjects from 6 global collaborators. A de-identified subject ID, COVID-19 status, age in years and sex were almost always included in the sample metadata. Where HLA class I and class II types were available, the types were taken from metadata supplied by the sample provider, not from assay-based typing. The paper's findings and limits, for the study overall: Clinical and demographic metadata were provided uncurated, with the amount varying by source and participant.

TCRbeta CDR3 regions were amplified from genomic DNA by means of the immunoSEQ Assay, a bias-controlled multiplex PCR. The source study handled its data this way. The number of nucleated cells in each sample was estimated by amplification of reference gene primers within the assay. To quantify the absolute abundance of each unique TCRbeta CDR3 rearrangement, sequence reads were collapsed and filtered. For each sample, productive Simpson clonality was calculated as the square root of Simpson's diversity index across productive rearrangements. TCRdb's version of the immuneACCESS table is confined to in-frame rearrangements and falls short of the full clone set. An unresolved V gene accounts for under half of the shortfall where checked; the remainder is of unknown origin. The DNA gave D and trimming, while V, J and clone size come from that table. This sample lists more than 110,000 clones; roughly 78% were detected once. The top ten clones comprise roughly 5.6% of the sample.

Participants in the prospective study were enrolled through a virtual design, were aged 18 to 89 years, and lived in some 24 United States geographic areas. Cohort assignment in the prospective study relied on participant-reported clinical history from a screening survey and a study questionnaire. ImmuneRACE Cohort 3 recovered participants were defined by two consecutive negative NP/OP PCR tests, healthcare professional clearance, or symptom resolution. In the prospective study, whole blood, serum and a nasopharyngeal or oropharyngeal swab were collected from each participant by mobile phlebotomists. Additional blood draws and questionnaires over an approximately two-month period could optionally be provided by prospective study participants. Before DNA extraction, prospective study blood samples were shipped either frozen or at room temperature. Note on this clone: Its antigen remains undetermined. No quality values exist for individual bases; no much larger clone is one base distant.

The cysteine opens and the phenylalanine closes a CDR3 of 15 amino acids. CDR3 DNA is the only sequence kept; it has 45 bases, read in frame from the first base. V and J are trimmed by 4 bases and 7 bases, and the gene matches miss 6 bases of the junction. In the germline V gene (reference sequence), CDR1 corresponds to SEHNR and CDR2 to FQNEAQ. The V and J genes are TRBV7-9 and TRBJ1-6; 8 central bases correspond to TRBD1. The sequencing input was PBMCs or T cells enriched from blood (not recorded which). This TCR derives from a woman aged 50 to 60 who had recovered from COVID-19. CDR3 sequence: CASSWGQAGNSPLHF. The nucleotide sequence is given as TGTGCCAGCAGCTGGGGACAGGCTGGGAATTCACCCCTCCACTTT.